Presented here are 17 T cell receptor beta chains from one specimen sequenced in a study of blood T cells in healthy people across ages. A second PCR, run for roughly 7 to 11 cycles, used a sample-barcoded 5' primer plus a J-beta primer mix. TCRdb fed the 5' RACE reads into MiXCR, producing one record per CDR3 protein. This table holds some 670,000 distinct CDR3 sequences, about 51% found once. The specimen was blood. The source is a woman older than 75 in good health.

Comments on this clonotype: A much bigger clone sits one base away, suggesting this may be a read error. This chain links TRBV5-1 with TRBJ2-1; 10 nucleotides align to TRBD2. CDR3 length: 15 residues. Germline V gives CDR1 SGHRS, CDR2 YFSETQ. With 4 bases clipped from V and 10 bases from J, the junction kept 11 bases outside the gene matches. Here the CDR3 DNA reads TGCGCCAGCAGCCTGGGACTAGCGAAGGGCAAGGAGCAGTTCTTC. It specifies CASSLGLAKGKEQFF.

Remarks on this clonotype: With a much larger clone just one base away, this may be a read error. The CDR3 DNA reads TGTGCCACCAGTGAGGCAGGGGAGGGCACAGATGCGCAGTATTTT. It yields the protein CATSEAGEGTDAQYF. This chain links TRBV24-1 with TRBJ2-3; possible D gene TRBD2, 7 bases. Germline V CDR1 and CDR2: KGHDR, SFDVKD. This CDR3 has 15 residues.

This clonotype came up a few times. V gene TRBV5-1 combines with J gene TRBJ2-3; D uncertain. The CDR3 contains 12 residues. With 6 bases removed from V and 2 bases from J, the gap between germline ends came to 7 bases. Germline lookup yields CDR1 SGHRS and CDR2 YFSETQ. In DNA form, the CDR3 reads TGCGCCAGCAAGCTGAACACAGATACGCAGTATTTT. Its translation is CASKLNTDTQYF.

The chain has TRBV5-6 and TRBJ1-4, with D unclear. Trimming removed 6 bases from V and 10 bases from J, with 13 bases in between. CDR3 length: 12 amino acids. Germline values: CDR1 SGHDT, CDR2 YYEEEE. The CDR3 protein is CASNQRGSKLFF. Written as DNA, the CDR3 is TGTGCCAGCAACCAGCGAGGGTCAAAACTGTTTTTT.

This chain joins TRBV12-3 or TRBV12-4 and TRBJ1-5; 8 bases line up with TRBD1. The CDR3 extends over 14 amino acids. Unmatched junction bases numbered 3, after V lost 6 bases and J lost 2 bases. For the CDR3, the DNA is TGTGCCAGCAGGGACAGGGCCGGCAATCAGCCCCAGCATTTT. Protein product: CASRDRAGNQPQHF.

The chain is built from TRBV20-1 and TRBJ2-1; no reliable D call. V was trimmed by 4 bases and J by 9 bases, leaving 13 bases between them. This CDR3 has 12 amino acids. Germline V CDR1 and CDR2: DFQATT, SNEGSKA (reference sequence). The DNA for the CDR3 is TGCAGTGCTAAAGTGGAAGGTGCTGAGCAGTTCTTC. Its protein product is CSAKVEGAEQFF.

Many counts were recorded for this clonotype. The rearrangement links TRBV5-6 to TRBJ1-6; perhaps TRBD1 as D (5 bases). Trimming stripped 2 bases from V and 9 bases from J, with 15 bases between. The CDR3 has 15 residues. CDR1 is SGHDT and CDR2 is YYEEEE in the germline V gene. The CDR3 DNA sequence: TGTGCCAGCAGCTTATCGGCAGGGCTCAGTTCACCCCTCCACTTT. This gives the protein CASSLSAGLSSPLHF.

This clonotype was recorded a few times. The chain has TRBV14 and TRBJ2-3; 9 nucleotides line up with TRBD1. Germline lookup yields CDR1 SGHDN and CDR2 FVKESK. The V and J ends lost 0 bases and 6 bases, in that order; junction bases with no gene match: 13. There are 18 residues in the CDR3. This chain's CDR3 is CASSQDLPGQGISDTQYF. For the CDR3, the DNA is TGTGCCAGCAGCCAAGACCTTCCGGGACAGGGTATTTCGGATACGCAGTATTTT.

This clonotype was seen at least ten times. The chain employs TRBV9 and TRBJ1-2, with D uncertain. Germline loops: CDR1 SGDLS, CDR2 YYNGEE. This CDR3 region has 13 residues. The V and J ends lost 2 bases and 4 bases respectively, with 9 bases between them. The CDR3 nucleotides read TGTGCCAGCAGCGTTGTCGATTCCTATGGCTACACCTTC. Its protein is CASSVVDSYGYTF.

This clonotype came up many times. This CDR3 reads CASRSDAGGSNYGYTF. DNA for the CDR3: TGCGCCAGCAGATCGGATGCAGGGGGGTCGAACTATGGCTACACCTTC. This chain uses TRBV5-1 with TRBJ1-2; 7 nucleotides align to TRBD1. Trimming cost V 5 bases and J 2 bases; bases outside gene matches: 12. The CDR3 sequence is 16 residues long. CDR1 is SGHRS and CDR2 is YFSETQ in the germline V gene.

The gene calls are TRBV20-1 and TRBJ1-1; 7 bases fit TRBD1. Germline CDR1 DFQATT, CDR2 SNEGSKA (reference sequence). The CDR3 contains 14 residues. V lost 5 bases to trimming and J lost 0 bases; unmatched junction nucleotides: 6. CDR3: CSALWDSLNTEAFF. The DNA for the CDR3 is TGCAGTGCTTTATGGGACAGTTTGAACACTGAAGCTTTCTTT.

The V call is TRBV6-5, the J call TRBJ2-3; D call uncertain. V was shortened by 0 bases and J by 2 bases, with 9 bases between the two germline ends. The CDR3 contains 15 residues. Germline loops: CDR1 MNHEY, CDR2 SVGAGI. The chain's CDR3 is CASSYSRRNTDTQYF. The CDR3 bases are TGTGCCAGCAGTTACTCGAGACGGAACACAGATACGCAGTATTTT.

The CDR3 reads CSARSDRDVSTDTQYF. The CDR3 nucleotides read TGCAGTGCTAGATCCGACAGGGATGTTAGCACAGATACGCAGTATTTT. The chain is built from TRBV20-1 and TRBJ2-3; 7 bases match TRBD1. CDR3 length: 16 amino acids. Germline V gives CDR1 DFQATT, CDR2 SNEGSKA (reference sequence). Losses at the gene ends were 2 bases for V and 0 bases for J; bases not matched to a gene: 8.

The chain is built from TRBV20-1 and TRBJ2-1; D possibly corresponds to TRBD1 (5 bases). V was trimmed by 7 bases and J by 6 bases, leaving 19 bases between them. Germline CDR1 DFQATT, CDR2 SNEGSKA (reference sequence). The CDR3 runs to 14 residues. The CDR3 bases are TGCAGTGTTCCCCCGGCAGGGTTAACCAATGAGCAGTTCTTC. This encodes CSVPPAGLTNEQFF.

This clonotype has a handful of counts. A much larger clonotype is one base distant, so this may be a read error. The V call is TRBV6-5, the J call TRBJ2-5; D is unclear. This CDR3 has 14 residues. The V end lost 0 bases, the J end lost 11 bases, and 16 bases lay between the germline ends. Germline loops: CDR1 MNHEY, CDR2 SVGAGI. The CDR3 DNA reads TGTGCCAGCAGTTACTCCGAACTGGGCAATGAGCAGTACTTC. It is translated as CASSYSELGNEQYF.

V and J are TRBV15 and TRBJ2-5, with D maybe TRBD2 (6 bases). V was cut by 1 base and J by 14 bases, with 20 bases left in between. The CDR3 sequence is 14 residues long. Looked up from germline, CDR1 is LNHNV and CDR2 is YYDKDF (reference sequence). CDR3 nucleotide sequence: TGTGCCACCAGCAGAGGGGCGGGATTCCATGAGCATTACTTC. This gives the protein CATSRGAGFHEHYF.

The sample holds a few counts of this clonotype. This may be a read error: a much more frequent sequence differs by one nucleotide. The chain's CDR3 is CASARARGHEQFF. Here the CDR3 DNA reads TGTGCCAGCGCGCGGGCGCGGGGCCATGAGCAGTTCTTC. The chain couples TRBV6-6 to TRBJ2-1; a possible D gene is TRBD2 (6 bases). Germline lookup yields CDR1 MNHNY and CDR2 SVGAGI (reference sequence). The CDR3 extends over 13 amino acids. Trimming pared 8 bases from V and 8 bases from J, leaving 16 bases between.